One sample yielded the 11 T cell receptor beta chains listed below, sequenced in a study of cytomegalovirus exposure and HLA in healthy donors. The PCR made use of 60 Vbeta and 13 Jbeta primers. The data were produced by immunoSEQ multiplex PCR, yet TCRdb's version contains in-frame clones alone and is incomplete. This sample has roughly 230,000 clones, with 80% to 95% found just once. Sequenced sample: PBMCs. The source of these receptors is a girl aged 2 to 10 in good health and CMV-seronegative.

DNA for the CDR3: TGTGCCAGCAGTTACCAATACGAGCAGTACTTC. It translates to CASSYQYEQYF. This chain links TRBV6-6 with TRBJ2-7; D gene unclear. The CDR3 contains 11 residues. The germline V and J ends were trimmed by 2 bases and 4 bases, with 3 bases remaining between them. The germline CDR1 and CDR2 sequences are MNHNY and SVGAGI (reference sequence).

The rearrangement joins TRBV19 to TRBJ2-7; tentative D call: TRBD1 (5 bases). Trimming stripped 10 bases from V and 5 bases from J, with 12 bases between. The CDR3 length is 11 residues. From germline, CDR1 is LNHDA and CDR2 SQIVND (reference sequence). The CDR3 nucleotides are TGTGCCACCGGGTTAGGGGACGAGCAGTACTTC. Translated: CATGLGDEQYF.

The gene calls are TRBV5-1 and TRBJ2-1; the D gene is possibly TRBD2 (5 bases). Germline V lookup: CDR1 SGHRS, CDR2 YFSETQ. Deletions cut 3 bases from V and 7 bases from J, with 17 bases between. This CDR3 contains 15 residues. CDR3 region: CASSSMDRRYNEQFF. The CDR3 DNA follows: TGCGCCAGCAGCTCCATGGATCGGAGGTATAATGAGCAGTTCTTC.

The CDR3 sequence is CASTNRDSNQPQHF. The CDR3 nucleotides are TGTGCCAGCACTAACAGGGATAGCAATCAGCCCCAGCATTTT. The chain is built from TRBV6-5 and TRBJ1-5, with a weak D call TRBD1 (6 bases). The CDR3 has 14 amino acids. The V and J ends lost 7 bases and 0 bases respectively, with 10 bases between them. Germline CDR1 MNHEY, CDR2 SVGAGI.

The J gene is TRBJ2-1, the V gene TRBV10-3, with 7 bases that match TRBD1. The V and J ends lost 0 bases and 0 bases, in that order; junction bases with no gene match: 5. This CDR3 spans 17 amino acids. The germline gives CDR1 ENHRY, CDR2 SYGVKD. The CDR3 loop reads CAISESERQGSYNEQFF. CDR3 sequence (DNA): TGTGCCATCAGTGAGTCGGAGAGACAGGGCTCCTACAATGAGCAGTTCTTC.

The chain has TRBV4-1 and TRBJ1-3, with no clear D. V was cut by 7 bases and J by 3 bases, with 13 bases left in between. The germline gives CDR1 MGHRA, CDR2 YSYEKL. The CDR3 loop spans 14 amino acids. CDR3 in DNA: TGCGCCAGCACCTACTATGTTGGTGGAAACACCATATATTTT. Translated: CASTYYVGGNTIYF.

The V call is TRBV6-5, the J call TRBJ2-2; TRBD2 matches at 7 bases. V lost 8 bases and J lost 7; bases outside the gene matches: 7. Germline CDR1 MNHEY, CDR2 SVGAGI. The CDR3 extends over 13 amino acids. This CDR3 reads CASGQRDGGELFF. DNA for the CDR3: TGTGCCAGCGGGCAGCGGGACGGCGGGGAGCTGTTTTTT.

V and J are TRBV13 and TRBJ1-4, with D tentatively TRBD1 (6 bases). Germline V gene lookup returns CDR1 PRHDT and CDR2 FYEKMQ (reference sequence). The CDR3 extends over 14 amino acids. V gave up 6 bases and J gave up 7 bases, with 15 bases separating them. The CDR3 sequence: CASRVRTVGEKLFF. For the CDR3, the DNA is TGTGCCAGCAGAGTCCGGACAGTGGGTGAAAAACTGTTTTTT.

The chain links TRBV7-8 to TRBJ2-5; the D is unclear. The CDR3 consists of 15 residues. Trimming shortened V by 4 bases and J by 3 bases, and 15 bases separated the two germline ends. Germline values: CDR1 SGHVS, CDR2 FQNEAQ. Written as DNA, the CDR3 is TGTGCCAGCAGCTCAACCCCCTCAGTTAAAGAGACCCAGTACTTC. It encodes CASSSTPSVKETQYF.

This chain joins TRBV11-2 and TRBJ2-3; no clear D gene. Trimming took 5 bases from V and 0 from J, leaving 12 bases between them. Germline CDR1 SGHAT, CDR2 FQNNGV. The CDR3 runs 15 residues. The CDR3 sequence: CASSQISASTDTQYF. DNA of the CDR3: TGTGCCAGCAGCCAGATCAGCGCTAGCACAGATACGCAGTATTTT.

The genes are TRBV6-5 and TRBJ2-7, with TRBD2 identical over 7 bases. V trimming: 11 bases; J trimming: 3 bases; junction bases outside the gene matches: 4. This CDR3 has 11 amino acids. Germline V gene sequence: CDR1 MNHEY, CDR2 SVGAGI. The DNA of the CDR3 is TGTGCCGGGGGGGACTACTACGAGCAGTACTTC. Amino acids: CAGGDYYEQYF.